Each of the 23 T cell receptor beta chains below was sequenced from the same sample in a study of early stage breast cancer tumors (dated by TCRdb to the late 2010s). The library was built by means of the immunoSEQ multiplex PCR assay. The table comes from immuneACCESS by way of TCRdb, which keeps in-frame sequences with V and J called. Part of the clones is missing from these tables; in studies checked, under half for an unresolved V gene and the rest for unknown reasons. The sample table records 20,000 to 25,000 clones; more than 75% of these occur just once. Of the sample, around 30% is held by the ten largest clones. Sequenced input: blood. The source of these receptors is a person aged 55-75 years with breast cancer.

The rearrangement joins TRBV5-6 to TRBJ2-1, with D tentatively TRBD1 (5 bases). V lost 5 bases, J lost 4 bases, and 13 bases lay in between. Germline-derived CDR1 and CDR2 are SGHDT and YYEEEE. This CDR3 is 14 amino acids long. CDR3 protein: CASSRQGRYNEQFF. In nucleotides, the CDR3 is TGTGCCAGCAGTAGGCAGGGCCGATACAATGAGCAGTTCTTC.

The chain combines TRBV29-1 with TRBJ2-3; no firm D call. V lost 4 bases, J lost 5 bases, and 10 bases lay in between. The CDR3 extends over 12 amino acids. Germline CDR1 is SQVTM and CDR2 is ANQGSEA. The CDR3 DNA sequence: TGCAGCGTTGGTCCAGAAGGAGATACGCAGTATTTT. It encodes CSVGPEGDTQYF.

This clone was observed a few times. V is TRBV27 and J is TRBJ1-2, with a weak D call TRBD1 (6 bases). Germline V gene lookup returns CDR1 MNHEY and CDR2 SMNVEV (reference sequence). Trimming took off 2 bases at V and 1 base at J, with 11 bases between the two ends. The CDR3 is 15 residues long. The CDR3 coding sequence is TGTGCCAGCAGTTTAATTCCAGGGGATAACTATGGCTACACCTTC. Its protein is CASSLIPGDNYGYTF.

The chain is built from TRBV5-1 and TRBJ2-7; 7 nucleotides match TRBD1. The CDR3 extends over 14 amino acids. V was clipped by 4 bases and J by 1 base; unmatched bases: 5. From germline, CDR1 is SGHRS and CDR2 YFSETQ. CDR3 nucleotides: TGCGCCAGCAGCCCAGCAGGGGGATCCTACGAGCAGTACTTC. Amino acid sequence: CASSPAGGSYEQYF.

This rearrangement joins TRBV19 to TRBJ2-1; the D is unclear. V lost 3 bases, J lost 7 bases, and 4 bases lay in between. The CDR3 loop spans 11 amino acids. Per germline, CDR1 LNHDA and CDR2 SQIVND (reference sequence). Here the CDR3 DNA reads TGTGCCAGTAGTATTATTAATGAGCAGTTCTTC. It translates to CASSIINEQFF.

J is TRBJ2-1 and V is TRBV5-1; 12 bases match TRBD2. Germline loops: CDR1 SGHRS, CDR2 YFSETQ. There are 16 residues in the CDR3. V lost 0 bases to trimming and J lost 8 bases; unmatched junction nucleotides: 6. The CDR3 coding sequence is TGCGCCAGCAGCTTGGCACCTAGCGGGAGGGTCGATGAGCAGTTCTTC. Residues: CASSLAPSGRVDEQFF.

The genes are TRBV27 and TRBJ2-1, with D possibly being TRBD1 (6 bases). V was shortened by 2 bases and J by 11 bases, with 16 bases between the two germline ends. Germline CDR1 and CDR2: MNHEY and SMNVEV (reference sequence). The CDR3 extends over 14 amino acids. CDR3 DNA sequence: TGTGCCAGCAGTTTAACCCCTGAGGGGGTTCAGCAGTTCTTC. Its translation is CASSLTPEGVQQFF.

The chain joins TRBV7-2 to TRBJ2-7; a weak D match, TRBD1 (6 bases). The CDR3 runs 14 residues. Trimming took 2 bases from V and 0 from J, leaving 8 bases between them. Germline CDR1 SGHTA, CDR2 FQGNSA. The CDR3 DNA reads TGTGCCAGCAGCTTAAGAGGGGGCTCCTACGAGCAGTACTTC. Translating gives CASSLRGGSYEQYF.

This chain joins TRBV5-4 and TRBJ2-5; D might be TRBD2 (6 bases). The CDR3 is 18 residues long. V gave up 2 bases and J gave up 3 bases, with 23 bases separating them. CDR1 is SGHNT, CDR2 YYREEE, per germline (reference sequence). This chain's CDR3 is CASSFARGGYGYKETQYF. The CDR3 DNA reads TGTGCCAGCAGCTTCGCGAGGGGAGGTTATGGATACAAAGAGACCCAGTACTTC.

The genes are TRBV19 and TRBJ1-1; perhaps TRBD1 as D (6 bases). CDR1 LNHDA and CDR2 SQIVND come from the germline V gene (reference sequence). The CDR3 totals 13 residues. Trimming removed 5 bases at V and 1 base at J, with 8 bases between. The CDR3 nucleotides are TGTGCCAGTAGTCTGGGACAGAACACTGAAGCTTTCTTT. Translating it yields CASSLGQNTEAFF.

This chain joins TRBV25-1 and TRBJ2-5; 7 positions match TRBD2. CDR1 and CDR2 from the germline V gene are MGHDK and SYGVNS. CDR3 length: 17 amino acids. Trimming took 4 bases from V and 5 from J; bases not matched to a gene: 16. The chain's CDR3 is CASSAPGTTISYETQYF. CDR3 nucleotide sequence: TGTGCCAGCAGTGCTCCCGGGACTACCATCAGTTATGAGACCCAGTACTTC.

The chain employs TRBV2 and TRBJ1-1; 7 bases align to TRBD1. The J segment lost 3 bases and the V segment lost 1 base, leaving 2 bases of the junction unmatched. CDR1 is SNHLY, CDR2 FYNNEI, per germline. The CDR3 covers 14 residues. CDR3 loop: CASSEVGGHTEAFF. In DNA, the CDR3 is TGTGCCAGCAGTGAAGTAGGGGGCCACACTGAAGCTTTCTTT.

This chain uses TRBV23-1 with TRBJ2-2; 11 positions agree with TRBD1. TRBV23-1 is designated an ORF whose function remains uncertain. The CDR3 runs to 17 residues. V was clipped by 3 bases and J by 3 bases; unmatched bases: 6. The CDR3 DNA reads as TGCGCCAGCAGTCATCCCGGGACAGGGGGGTACACCGGGGAGCTGTTTTTT. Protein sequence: CASSHPGTGGYTGELFF.

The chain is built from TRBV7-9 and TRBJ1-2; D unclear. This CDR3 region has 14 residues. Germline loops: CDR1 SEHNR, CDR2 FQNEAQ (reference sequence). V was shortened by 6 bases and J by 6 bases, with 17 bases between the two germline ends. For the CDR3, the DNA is TGTGCCAGCAGTTCCGGCGCTCTCGGTCATGGCTACACCTTC. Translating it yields CASSSGALGHGYTF.

The CDR3: CASSPMTDTQYF. The CDR3 DNA reads as TGCGCCAGCAGCCCGATGACAGATACGCAGTATTTT. J is TRBJ2-3 and V is TRBV5-1; D unclear. V gave up 4 bases and J gave up 3 bases, with 6 bases separating them. This CDR3 is 12 amino acids long. The germline V gene has CDR1 SGHRS and CDR2 YFSETQ.

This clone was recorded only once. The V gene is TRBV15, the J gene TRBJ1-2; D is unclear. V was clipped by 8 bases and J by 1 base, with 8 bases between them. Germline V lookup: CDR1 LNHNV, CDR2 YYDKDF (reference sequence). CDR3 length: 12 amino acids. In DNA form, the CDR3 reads TGTGCCACCCGAGGAAGTAACTATGGCTACACCTTC. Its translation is CATRGSNYGYTF.

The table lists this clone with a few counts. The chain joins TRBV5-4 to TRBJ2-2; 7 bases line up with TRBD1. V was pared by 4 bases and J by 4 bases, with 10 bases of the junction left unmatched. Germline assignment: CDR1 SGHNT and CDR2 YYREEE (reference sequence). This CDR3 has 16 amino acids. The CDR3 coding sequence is TGTGCCAGCAGCCCGCCGACAGGGAAGGGCACCGGGGAGCTGTTTTTT. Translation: CASSPPTGKGTGELFF.

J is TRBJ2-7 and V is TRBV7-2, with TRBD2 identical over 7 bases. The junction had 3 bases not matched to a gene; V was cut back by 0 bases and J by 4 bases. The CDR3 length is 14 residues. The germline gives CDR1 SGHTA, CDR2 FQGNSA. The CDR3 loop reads CASSLAGGTYEQYF. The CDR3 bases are TGTGCCAGCAGCTTAGCCGGGGGGACGTACGAGCAGTACTTC.

The DNA of the CDR3 is TGTGCCACCAGCACAGCCCTCTCTGGAAACACCATATATTTT. Protein: CATSTALSGNTIYF. V gene TRBV15 combines with J gene TRBJ1-3; no definite D call. The CDR3 loop spans 14 amino acids. Looked up from germline, CDR1 is LNHNV and CDR2 is YYDKDF (reference sequence). V was clipped by 4 bases and J by 0 bases, with 7 bases between them.

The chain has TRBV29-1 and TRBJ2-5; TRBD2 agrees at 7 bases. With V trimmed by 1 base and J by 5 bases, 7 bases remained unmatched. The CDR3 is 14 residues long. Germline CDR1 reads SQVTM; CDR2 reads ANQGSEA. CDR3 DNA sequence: TGCAGCGTTGAAGGGTGGCGGGAGCGTGAGACCCAGTACTTC. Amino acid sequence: CSVEGWRERETQYF.

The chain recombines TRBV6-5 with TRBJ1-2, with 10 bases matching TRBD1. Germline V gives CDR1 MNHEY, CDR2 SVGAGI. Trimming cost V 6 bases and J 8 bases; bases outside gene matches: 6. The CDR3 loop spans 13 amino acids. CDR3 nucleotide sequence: TGTGCCAGCAGGGGACAGGGGATCGGCGGCTACACCTTC. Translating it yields CASRGQGIGGYTF.

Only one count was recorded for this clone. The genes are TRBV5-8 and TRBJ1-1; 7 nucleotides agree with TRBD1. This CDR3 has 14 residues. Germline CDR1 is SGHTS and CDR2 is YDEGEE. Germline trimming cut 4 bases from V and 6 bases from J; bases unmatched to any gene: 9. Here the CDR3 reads CASSIRQGFAEAFF. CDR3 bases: TGTGCCAGCAGCATAAGACAGGGTTTCGCTGAAGCTTTCTTT.

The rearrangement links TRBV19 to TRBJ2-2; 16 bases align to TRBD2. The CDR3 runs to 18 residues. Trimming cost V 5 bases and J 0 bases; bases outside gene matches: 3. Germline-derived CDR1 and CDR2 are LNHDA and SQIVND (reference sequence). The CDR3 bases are TGTGCCAGTAGTCTGGGACTAGCGGGGGGGCCGAACACCGGGGAGCTGTTTTTT. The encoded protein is CASSLGLAGGPNTGELFF.